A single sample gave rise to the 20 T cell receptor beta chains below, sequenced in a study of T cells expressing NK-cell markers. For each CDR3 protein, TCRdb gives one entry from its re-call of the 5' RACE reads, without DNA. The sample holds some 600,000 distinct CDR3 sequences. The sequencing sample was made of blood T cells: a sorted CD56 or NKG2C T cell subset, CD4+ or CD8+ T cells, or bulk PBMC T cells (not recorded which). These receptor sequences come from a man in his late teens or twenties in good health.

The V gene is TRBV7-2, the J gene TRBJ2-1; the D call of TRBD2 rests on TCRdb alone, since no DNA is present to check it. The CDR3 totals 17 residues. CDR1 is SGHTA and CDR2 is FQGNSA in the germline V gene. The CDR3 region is CASSIAGGPGTYNEQFF.

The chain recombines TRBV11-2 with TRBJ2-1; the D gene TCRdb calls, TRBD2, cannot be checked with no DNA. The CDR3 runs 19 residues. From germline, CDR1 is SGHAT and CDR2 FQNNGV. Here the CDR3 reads CASSLVVSGSPPGDGEQFF.

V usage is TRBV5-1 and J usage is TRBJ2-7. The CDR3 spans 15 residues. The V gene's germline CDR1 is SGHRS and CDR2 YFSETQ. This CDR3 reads CASKLSGTSSYEQYF.

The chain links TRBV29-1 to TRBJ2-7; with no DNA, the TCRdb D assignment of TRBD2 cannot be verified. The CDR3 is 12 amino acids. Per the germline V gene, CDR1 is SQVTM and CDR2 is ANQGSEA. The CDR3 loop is CSARDSVREQYF.

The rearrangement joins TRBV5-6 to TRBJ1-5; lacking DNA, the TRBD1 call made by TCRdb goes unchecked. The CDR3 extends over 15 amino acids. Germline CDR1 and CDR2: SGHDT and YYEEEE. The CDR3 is CASSFGGPGNQPQHF.

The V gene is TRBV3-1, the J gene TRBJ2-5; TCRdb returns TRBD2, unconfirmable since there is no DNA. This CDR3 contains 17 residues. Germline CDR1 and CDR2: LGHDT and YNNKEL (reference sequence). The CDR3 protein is CASSHGTSGRGRETQYF.

The CDR3 spells CASRSFWTQYF. V is TRBV19 and J is TRBJ2-5. CDR1 LNHDA and CDR2 SQIVND come from the germline V gene (reference sequence). This CDR3 region has 11 residues.

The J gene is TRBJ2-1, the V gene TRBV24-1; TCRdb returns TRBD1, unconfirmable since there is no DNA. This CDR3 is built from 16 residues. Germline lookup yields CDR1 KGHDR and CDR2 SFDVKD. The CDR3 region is CATSDRDRGPSGEQFF.

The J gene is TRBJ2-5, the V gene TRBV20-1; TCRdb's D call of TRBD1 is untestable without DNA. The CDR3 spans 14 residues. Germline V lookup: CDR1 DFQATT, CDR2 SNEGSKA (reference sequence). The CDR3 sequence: CSASFQGDSETQYF.

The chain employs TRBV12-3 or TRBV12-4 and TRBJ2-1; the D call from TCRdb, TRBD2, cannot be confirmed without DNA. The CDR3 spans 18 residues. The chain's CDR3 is CASSPRGLLTSGRNEQFF.

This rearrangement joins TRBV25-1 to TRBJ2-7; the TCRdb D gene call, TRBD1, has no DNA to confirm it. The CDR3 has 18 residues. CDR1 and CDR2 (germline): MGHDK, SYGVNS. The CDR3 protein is CASSEWGIGTGISGEQYF.

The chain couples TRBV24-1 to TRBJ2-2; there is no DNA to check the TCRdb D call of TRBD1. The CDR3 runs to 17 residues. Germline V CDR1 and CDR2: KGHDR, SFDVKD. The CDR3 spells CATSDYGQGRNTGELFF.

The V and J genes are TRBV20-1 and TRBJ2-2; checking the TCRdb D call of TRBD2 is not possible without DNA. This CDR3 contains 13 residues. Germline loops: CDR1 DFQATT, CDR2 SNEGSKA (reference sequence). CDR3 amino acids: CSLGPANTGELFF.

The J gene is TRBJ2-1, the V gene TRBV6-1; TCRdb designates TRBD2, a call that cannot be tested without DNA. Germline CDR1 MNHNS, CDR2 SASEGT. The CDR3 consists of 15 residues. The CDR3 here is CASSVLSSGDNEQFF.

CDR3: CASSLLWATQYF. This chain joins TRBV5-6 and TRBJ2-3. Germline V gene data show CDR1 as SGHDT and CDR2 as YYEEEE. The CDR3 sequence is 12 residues long.

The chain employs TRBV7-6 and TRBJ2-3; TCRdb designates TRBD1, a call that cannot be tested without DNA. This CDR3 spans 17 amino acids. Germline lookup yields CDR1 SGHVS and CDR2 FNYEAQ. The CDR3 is CASSLGAGIPLTDTQYF.

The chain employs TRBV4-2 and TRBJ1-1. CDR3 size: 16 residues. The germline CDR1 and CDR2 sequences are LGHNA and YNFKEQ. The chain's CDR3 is CASSQDEGRVGTEAFF.

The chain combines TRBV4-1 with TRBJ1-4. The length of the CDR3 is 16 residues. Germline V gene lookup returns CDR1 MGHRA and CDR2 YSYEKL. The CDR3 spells CASSQGGELYYEKLFF.

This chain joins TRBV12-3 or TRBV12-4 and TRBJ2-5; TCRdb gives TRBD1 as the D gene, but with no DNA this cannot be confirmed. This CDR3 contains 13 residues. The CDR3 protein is CASIGGAGGTQYF.

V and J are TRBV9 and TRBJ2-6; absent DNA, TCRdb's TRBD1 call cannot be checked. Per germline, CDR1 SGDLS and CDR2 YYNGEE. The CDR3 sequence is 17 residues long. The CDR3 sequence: CASSERRGGSGANVLTF.